This T cell receptor (beta chain) was recorded in a study of cytomegalovirus exposure and HLA in healthy donors. PCR employed 60 Vbeta and 13 Jbeta primers. The assay was immunoSEQ multiplex PCR, and TCRdb's table has in-frame clones only and misses some. The sample includes around 160,000 clones, about three quarters of them seen just once. Germline V gene lookup returns CDR1 GTSNPN and CDR2 SVGIG (reference sequence). The CDR3 length is 13 residues. The ends were cut back, 0 bases at V and 5 bases at J, with 8 bases in the middle. This clone occurred a few times. The J gene is TRBJ1-5, the V gene TRBV30; D call uncertain. This TCR was recovered from a man aged 35-49 years in good health and CMV-seropositive. Sequenced: PBMCs. The chain's CDR3 is CAWSVTDHQPQHF. The CDR3 bases are TGTGCCTGGAGTGTTACAGATCATCAGCCCCAGCATTTT.